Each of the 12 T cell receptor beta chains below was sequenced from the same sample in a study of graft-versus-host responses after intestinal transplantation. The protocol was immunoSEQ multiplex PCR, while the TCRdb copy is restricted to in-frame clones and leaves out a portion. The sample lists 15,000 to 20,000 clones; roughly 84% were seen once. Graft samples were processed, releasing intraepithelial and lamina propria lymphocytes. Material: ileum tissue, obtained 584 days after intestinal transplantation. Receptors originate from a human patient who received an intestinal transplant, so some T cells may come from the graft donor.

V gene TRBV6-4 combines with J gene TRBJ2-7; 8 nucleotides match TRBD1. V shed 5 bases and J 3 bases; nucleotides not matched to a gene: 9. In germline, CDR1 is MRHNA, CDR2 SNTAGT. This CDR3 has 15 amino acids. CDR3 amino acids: CASSPSTGTGYEQYF. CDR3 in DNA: TGTGCCAGCAGTCCCTCGACGGGGACAGGCTACGAGCAGTACTTC.

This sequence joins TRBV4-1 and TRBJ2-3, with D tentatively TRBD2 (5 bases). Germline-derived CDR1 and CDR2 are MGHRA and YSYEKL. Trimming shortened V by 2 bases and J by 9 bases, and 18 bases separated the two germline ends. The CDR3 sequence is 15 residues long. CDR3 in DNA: TGCGCCAGCAGCCAACTCGGGCCCCCTTCGGGGACGCAGTATTTT. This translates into CASSQLGPPSGTQYF.

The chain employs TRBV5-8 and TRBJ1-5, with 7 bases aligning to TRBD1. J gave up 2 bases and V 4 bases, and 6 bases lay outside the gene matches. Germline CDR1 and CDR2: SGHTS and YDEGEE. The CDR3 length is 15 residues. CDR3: CASSQTGVGNQPQHF. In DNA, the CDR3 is TGTGCCAGCAGCCAAACAGGGGTGGGCAATCAGCCCCAGCATTTT.

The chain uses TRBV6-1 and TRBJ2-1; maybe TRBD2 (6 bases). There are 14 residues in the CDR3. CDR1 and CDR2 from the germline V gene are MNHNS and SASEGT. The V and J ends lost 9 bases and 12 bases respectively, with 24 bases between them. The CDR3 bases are TGTGCCAGTAGAGGGACGGGAAAATCGGGAGCGCAGTTCTTC. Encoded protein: CASRGTGKSGAQFF.

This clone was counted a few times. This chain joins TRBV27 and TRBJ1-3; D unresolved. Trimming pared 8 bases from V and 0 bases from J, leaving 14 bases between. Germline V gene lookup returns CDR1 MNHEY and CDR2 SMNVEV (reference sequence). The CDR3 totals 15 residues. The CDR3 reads CASRSGISSGNTIYF. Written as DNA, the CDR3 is TGTGCCAGCCGAAGTGGAATTAGCTCTGGAAACACCATATATTTT.

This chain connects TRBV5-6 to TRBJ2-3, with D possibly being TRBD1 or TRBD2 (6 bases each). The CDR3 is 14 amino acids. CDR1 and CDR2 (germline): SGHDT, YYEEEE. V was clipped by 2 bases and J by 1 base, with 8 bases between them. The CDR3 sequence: CASSFRGGTDTQYF. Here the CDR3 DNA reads TGTGCCAGCAGCTTTAGGGGGGGCACAGATACGCAGTATTTT.

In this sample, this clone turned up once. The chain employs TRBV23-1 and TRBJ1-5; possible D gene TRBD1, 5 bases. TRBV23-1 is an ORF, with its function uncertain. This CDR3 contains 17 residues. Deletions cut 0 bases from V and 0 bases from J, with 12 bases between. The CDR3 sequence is CASSQSWTLYSNQPQHF. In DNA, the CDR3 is TGCGCCAGCAGTCAATCCTGGACACTCTATAGCAATCAGCCCCAGCATTTT.

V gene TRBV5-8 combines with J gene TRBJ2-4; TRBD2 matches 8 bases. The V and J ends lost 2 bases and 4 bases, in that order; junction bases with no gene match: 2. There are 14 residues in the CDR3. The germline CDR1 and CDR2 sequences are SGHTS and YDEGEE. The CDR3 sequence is CASSFAGGKNIQYF. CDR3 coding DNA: TGTGCCAGCAGCTTTGCGGGGGGAAAAAACATTCAGTACTTC.

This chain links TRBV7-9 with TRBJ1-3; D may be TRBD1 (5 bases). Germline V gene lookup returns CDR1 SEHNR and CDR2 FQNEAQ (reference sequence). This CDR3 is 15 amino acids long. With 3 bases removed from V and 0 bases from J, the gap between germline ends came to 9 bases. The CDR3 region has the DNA TGTGCCAGCAGCTTGCGACAGAGCTCTGGAAACACCATATATTTT. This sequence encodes CASSLRQSSGNTIYF.

CDR3 DNA: TGTGCCAGCAGCCACCGGGACAGGCTCACAGATACGCAGTATTTT. Amino acids: CASSHRDRLTDTQYF. The V gene is TRBV7-8, the J gene TRBJ2-3; TRBD1 aligns across 8 bases. This CDR3 spans 15 amino acids. Trimming removed 5 bases from V and 2 bases from J; junction bases left unmatched: 6. Germline V gene lookup returns CDR1 SGHVS and CDR2 FQNEAQ.

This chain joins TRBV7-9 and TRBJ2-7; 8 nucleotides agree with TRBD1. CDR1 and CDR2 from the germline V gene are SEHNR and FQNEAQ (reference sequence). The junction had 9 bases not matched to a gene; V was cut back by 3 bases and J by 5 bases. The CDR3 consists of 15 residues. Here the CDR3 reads CASSLSGQGFDEQYF. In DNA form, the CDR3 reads TGTGCCAGCAGCTTGAGTGGACAGGGTTTCGACGAGCAGTACTTC.

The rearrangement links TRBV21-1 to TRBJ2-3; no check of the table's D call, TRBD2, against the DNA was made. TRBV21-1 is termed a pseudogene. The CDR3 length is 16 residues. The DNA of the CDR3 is TGTGCCAGCAGCAAAGCGCTGGGGACTTCGGTTGATACGCAGTATTTT. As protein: CASSKALGTSVDTQYF.